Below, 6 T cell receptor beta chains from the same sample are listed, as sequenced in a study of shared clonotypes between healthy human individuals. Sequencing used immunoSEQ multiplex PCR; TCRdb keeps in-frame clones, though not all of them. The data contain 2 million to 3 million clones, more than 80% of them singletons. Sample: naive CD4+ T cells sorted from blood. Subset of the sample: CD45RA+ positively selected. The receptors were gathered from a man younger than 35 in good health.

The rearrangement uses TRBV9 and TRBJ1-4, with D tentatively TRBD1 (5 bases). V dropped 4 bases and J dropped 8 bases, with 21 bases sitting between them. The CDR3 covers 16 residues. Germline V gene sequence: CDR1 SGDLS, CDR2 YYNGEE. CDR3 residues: CASSLGTNSVGEKLFF. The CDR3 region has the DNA TGTGCCAGCAGCCTGGGGACCAACTCTGTGGGGGAAAAACTGTTTTTT.

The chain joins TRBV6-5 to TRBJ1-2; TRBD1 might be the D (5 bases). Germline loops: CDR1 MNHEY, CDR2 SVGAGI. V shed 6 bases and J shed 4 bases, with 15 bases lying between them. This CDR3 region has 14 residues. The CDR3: CASRRTRSPYGYTF. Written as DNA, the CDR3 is TGTGCCAGCAGGAGGACACGATCCCCCTATGGCTACACCTTC.

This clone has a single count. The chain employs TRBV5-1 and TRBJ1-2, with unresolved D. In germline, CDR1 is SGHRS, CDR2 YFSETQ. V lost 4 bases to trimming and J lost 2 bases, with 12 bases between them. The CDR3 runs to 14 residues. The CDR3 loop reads CASSTRGENYGYTF. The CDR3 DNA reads TGCGCCAGCAGCACGCGGGGTGAGAACTATGGCTACACCTTC. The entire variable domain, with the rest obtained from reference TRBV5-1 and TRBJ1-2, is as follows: KAGVTQTPRYLIKTRGQQVTLSCSPISGHRSVSWYQQTPGQGLQFLFEYFSETQRNKGNFPGRFSGRQFSNSRSEMNVSTLELGDSALYLCASSTRGENYGYTFGSGTRLTVV.

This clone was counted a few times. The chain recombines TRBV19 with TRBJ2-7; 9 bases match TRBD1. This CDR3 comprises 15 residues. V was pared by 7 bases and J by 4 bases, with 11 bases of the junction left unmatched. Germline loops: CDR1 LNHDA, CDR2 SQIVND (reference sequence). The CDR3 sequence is CASTPDDRGGYEQYF. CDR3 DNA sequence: TGTGCCAGTACCCCCGACGACAGGGGGGGTTACGAGCAGTACTTC.

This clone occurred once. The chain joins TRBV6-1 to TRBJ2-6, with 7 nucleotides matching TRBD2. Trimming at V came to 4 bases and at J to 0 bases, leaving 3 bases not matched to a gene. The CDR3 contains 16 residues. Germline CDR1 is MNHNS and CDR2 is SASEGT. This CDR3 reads CASSAGGSSGANVLTF. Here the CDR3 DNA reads TGTGCCAGCAGTGCCGGGGGGAGCTCTGGGGCCAACGTCCTGACTTTC.

The CDR3 loop reads CAISAGTSGRTSYNEQFF. The CDR3 DNA reads TGTGCCATCAGTGCCGGGACTAGCGGGAGGACCTCCTACAATGAGCAGTTCTTC. V gene TRBV10-3 combines with J gene TRBJ2-1; TRBD2 matches 15 bases. The CDR3 runs to 18 residues. V shed 4 bases, J shed 0 bases, and the junction held 4 bases outside the gene matches. In germline, CDR1 is ENHRY, CDR2 SYGVKD.